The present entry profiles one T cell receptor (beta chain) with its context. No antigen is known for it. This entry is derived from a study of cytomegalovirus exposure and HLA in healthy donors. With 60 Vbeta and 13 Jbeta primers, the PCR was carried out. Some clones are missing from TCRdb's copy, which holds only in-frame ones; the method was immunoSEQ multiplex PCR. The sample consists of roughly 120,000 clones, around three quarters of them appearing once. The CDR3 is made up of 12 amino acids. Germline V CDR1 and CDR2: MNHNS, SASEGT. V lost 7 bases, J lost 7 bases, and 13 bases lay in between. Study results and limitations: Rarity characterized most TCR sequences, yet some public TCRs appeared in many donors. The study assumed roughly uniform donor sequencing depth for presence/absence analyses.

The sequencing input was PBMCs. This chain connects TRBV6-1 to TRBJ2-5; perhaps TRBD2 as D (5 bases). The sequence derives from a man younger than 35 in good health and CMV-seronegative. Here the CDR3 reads CASNREGGTQYF. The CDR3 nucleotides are TGTGCCAGCAACCGGGAAGGAGGGACCCAGTACTTC.